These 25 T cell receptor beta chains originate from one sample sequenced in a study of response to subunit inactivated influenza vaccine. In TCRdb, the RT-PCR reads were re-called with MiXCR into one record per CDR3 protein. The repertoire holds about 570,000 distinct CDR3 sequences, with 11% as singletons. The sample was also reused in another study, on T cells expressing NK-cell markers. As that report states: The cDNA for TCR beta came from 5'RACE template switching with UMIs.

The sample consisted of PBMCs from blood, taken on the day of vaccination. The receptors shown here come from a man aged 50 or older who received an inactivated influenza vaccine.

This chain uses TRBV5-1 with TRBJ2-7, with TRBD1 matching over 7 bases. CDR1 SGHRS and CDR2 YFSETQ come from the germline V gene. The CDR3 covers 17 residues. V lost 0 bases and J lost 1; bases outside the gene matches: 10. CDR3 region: CASSLVGGGQASYEQYF. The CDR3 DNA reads TGCGCCAGCAGCTTGGTTGGTGGCGGACAGGCGTCCTACGAGCAGTACTTC. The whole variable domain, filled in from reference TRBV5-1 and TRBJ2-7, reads KAGVTQTPRYLIKTRGQQVTLSCSPISGHRSVSWYQQTPGQGLQFLFEYFSETQRNKGNFPGRFSGRQFSNSRSEMNVSTLELGDSALYLCASSLVGGGQASYEQYFGPGTRLTVT.

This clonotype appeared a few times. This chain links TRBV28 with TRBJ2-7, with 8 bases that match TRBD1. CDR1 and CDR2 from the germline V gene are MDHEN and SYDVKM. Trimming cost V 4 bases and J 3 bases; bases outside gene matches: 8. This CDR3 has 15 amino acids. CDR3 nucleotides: TGTGCCAGCAGTTACGGACAGGGCTTGATCTACGAGCAGTACTTC. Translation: CASSYGQGLIYEQYF.

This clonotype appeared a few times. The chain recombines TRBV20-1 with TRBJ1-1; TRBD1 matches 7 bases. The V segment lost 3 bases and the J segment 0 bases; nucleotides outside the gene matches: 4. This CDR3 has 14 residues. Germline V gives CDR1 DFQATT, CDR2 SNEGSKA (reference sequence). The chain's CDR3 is CSASGTVLNTEAFF. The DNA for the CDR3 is TGCAGTGCTAGCGGGACAGTTCTGAACACTGAAGCTTTCTTT.

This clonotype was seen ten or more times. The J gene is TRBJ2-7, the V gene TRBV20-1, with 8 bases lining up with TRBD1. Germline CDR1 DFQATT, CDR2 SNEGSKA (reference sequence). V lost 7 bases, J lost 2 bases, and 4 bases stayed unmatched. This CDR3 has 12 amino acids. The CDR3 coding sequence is TGCAGTGGGGGGACAGGTCCCTACGAGCAGTACTTC. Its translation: CSGGTGPYEQYF.

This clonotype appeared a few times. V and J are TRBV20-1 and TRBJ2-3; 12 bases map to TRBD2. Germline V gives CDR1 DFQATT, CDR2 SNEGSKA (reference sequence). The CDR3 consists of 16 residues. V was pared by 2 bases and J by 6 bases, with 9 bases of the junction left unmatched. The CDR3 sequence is CSARPTSGGSPDTQYF. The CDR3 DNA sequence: TGCAGTGCTAGACCGACTAGCGGGGGATCCCCGGATACGCAGTATTTT.

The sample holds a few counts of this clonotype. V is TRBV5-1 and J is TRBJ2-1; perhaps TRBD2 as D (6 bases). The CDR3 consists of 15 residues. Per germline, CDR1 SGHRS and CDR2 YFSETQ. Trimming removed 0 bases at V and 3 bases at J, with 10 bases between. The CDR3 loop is CASSLAGVLYNEQFF. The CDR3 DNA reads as TGCGCCAGCAGCTTGGCGGGGGTACTCTACAATGAGCAGTTCTTC.

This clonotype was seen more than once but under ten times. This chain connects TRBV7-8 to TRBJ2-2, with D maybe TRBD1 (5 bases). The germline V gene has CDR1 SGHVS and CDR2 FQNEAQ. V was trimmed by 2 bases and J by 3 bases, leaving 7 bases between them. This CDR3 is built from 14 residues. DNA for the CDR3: TGTGCCAGCAGCTTACAGGGCCACACCGGGGAGCTGTTTTTT. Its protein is CASSLQGHTGELFF.

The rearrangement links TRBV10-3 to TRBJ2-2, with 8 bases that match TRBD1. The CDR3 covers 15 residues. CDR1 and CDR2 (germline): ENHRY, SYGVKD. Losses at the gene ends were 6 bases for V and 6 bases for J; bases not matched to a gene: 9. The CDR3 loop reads CAISSSGGAAGELFF. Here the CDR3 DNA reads TGTGCCATCAGCTCCTCAGGGGGCGCGGCCGGGGAGCTGTTTTTT.

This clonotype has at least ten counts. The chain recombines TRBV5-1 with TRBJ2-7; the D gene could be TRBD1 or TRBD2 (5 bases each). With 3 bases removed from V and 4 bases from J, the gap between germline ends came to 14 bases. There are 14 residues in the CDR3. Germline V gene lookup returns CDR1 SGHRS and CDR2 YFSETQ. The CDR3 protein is CASSSGTVSYEQYF. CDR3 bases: TGCGCCAGCAGCTCCGGGACGGTTTCGTACGAGCAGTACTTC.

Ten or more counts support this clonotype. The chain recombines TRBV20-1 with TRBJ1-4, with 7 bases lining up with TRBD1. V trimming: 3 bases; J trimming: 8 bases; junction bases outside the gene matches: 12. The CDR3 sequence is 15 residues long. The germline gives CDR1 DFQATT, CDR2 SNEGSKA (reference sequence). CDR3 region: CSARVAGTEREKLFF. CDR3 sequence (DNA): TGCAGTGCTAGGGTAGCCGGGACAGAAAGGGAAAAACTGTTTTTT.

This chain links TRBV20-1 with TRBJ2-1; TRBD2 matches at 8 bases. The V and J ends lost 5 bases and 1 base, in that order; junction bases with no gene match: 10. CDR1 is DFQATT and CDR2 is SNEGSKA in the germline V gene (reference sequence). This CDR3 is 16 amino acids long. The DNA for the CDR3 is TGCAGTGCTCCCCCGAGCGGGAGACCTTCCTACAATGAGCAGTTCTTC. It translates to CSAPPSGRPSYNEQFF.

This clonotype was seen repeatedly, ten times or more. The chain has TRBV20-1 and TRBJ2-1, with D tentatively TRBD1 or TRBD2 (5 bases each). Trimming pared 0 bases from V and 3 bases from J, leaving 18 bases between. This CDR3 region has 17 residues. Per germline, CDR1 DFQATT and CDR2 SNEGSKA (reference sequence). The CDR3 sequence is CSARDPSGAQNYNEQFF. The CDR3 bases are TGCAGTGCTAGAGATCCATCCGGGGCGCAGAACTACAATGAGCAGTTCTTC.

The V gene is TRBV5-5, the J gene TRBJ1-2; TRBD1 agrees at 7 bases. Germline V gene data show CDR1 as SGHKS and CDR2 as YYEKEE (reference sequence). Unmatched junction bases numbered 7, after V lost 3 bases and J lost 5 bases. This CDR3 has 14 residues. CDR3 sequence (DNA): TGTGCCAGCAGCTCCTCCTGGACAGGATATGGCTACACCTTC. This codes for CASSSSWTGYGYTF.

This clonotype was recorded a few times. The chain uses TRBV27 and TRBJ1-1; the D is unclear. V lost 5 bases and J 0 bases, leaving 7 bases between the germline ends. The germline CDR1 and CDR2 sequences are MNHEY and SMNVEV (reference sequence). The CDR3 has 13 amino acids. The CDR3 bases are TGTGCCAGCAGTACCGGGATGAACACTGAAGCTTTCTTT. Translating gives CASSTGMNTEAFF.

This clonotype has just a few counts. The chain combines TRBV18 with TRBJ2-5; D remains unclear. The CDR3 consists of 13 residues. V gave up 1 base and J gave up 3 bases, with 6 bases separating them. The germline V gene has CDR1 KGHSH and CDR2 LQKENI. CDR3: CASSPQHEETQYF. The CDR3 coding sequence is TGTGCCAGCTCACCACAACACGAAGAGACCCAGTACTTC.

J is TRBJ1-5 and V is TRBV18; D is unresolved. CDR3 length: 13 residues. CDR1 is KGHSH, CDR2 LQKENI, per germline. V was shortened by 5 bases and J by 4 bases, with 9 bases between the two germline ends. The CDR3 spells CASSGDQNQPQHF. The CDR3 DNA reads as TGTGCCAGCTCAGGAGATCAGAATCAGCCCCAGCATTTT.

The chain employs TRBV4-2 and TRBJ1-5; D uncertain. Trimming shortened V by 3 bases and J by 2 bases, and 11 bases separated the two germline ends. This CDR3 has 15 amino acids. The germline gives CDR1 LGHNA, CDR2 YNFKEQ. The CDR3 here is CASSHEDGGNQPQHF. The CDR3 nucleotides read TGTGCCAGCAGCCACGAGGACGGCGGCAATCAGCCCCAGCATTTT.

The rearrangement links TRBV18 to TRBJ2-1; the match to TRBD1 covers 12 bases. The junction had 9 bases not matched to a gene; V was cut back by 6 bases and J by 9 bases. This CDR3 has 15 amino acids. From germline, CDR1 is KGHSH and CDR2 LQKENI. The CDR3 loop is CASSTQGQGASEQFF. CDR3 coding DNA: TGTGCCAGCTCGACCCAGGGACAGGGGGCAAGTGAGCAGTTCTTC.

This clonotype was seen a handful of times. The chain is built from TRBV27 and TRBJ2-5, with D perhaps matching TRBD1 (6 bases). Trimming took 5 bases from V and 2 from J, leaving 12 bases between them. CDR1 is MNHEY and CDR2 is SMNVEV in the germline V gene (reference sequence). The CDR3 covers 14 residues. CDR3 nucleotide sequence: TGTGCCAGCAGTGGACAGTGGGGACAAGAGACCCAGTACTTC. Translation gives CASSGQWGQETQYF.

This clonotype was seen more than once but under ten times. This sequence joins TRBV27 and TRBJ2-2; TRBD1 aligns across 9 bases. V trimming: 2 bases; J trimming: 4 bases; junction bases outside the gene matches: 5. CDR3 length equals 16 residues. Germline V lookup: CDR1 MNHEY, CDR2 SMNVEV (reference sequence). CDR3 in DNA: TGTGCCAGCAGTTTAAACAGGGGGCTAAGCACCGGGGAGCTGTTTTTT. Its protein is CASSLNRGLSTGELFF.

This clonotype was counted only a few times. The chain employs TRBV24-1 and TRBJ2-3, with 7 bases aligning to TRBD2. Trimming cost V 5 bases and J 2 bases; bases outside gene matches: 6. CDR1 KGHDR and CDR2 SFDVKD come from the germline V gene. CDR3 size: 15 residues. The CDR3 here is CATSAWGGDTDTQYF. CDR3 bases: TGTGCCACCAGTGCCTGGGGGGGGGACACAGATACGCAGTATTTT.

The CDR3 region has the DNA TGCAGCGCTGAGACTCCCTACGAGCAGTACTTC. Translation gives CSAETPYEQYF. The chain carries TRBV29-1 and TRBJ2-7, with unresolved D. Looked up from germline, CDR1 is SQVTM and CDR2 is ANQGSEA. V was clipped by 7 bases and J by 2 bases, with 9 bases between them. The length of the CDR3 is 11 residues.

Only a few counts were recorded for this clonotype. The CDR3 region is CSVATLGQRSYEQYF. The CDR3 coding sequence is TGCAGCGTTGCCACCCTGGGGCAAAGGTCCTACGAGCAGTACTTC. The chain combines TRBV29-1 with TRBJ2-7, with D possibly TRBD1 on 5 matching bases. From germline, CDR1 is SQVTM and CDR2 ANQGSEA. The CDR3 runs 15 residues. Trimming stripped 4 bases from V and 1 base from J, with 17 bases between.

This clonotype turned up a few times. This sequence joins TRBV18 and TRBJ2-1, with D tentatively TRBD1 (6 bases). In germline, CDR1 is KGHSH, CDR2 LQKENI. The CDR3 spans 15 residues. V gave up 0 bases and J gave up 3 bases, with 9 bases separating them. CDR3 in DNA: TGTGCCAGCTCACCACCCGGGACAAGCTACAATGAGCAGTTCTTC. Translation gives CASSPPGTSYNEQFF.

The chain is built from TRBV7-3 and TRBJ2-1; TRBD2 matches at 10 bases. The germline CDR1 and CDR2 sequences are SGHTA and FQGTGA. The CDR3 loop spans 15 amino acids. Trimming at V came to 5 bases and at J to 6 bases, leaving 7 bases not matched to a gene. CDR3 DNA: TGTGCCAGCAGCCCTCCTAGCGGGAGTGGCAATGAGCAGTTCTTC. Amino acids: CASSPPSGSGNEQFF.